Below, one T cell receptor beta chain is given with its context. The antigen remains undetermined. This record comes from a study of T cell responses to AZD1222 COVID-19 vaccine. Study in general: The analysis combined second doses at about 4 or about 12 weeks.

Findings and limits, study-wide: Spike-spanning, vaccine-associated CD4 TCRs were dominant at 160-218 and 743-854. Regions left unmutated in variants are reportedly the target of nearly half of spike-specific TCRs. Repertoire collection took place solely once the T cell response had peaked.

The table came from immunoSEQ multiplex PCR; TCRdb's copy has only in-frame clones and leaves some out. This table has around 200,000 clones, just over 85% appearing once. The CDR3 contains 15 residues. V was pared by 2 bases and J by 6 bases, with 17 bases between. Per the germline V gene, CDR1 is SGHRS and CDR2 is YFSETQ. The sequencing used peripheral blood, collected on day 0 of AZD1222 vaccination. The clonotype comes from an adult in good health. The chain links TRBV5-1 to TRBJ1-2, with a tentative D call TRBD1 (6 bases). CDR3 in amino acids: CASSFNREDVDGYTF. The CDR3, as DNA: TGCGCCAGCAGCTTTAACAGGGAAGACGTGGATGGCTACACCTTC.